Listed here is a single T cell receptor (beta chain). Its antigen has not been determined. No much larger clone is present one base from it, and per-base qualities are unavailable. This specimen comes from a study of siplizumab effects on memory and regulatory T cells (dated by TCRdb to between 2018 and 2021). In the study overall: The study looked at the effect of siplizumab, an anti-CD2 antibody, on alloreactive T-cell subsets in allogeneic mixed lymphocyte reactions made from human PBMCs.

Study-wide findings and limitations: A naive or memory phenotype could not be assigned to roughly 75-96% of proliferating CD4+ or CD8+ clones. Whether proliferating Tregs from siplizumab cultures were suppressive was not functionally confirmed. Among mappable alloreactive CD4+ clones, the Treg-derived fraction averaged approximately 66% with siplizumab versus roughly 30% in control reactions. The cumulative frequency of alloreactive sequences traceable to unstimulated CD4+ memory T cells was significantly reduced by siplizumab. Unstimulated naive T cells appeared more diverse than memory T cells, and naive cells seemed to contribute substantially to the alloresponse. Because sequences below about 10^-5 frequency were poorly captured, only a minor fraction of alloreactive clones could be mapped to unstimulated subsets.

Sorted unstimulated T cells, along with proliferating T cells recovered from mixed lymphocyte reactions, underwent TCRbeta CDR3 sequencing. Fresh whole blood from fewer than 11 HLA-typed healthy donors served as the source for isolating PBMCs. To map where alloreactive clones came from, unstimulated CD4+ regulatory T cells were FACS-sorted. V gives up 4 bases and J gives up 2 bases, and the segment between their germline ends measures 20 bases. Spanning cysteine to phenylalanine, the CDR3 consists of 17 amino acids. The CDR3 DNA has 51 bases and is translated from base 1. According to the germline V gene (reference sequence), CDR1 reads LNHDA and CDR2 reads SQIVND. The method behind the library was the immunoSEQ multiplex PCR assay. About 10^5 TCR templates per sample were assayed by the deep sequencing platform. Genomic DNA extracted from sorted T cells was the material used for TCRbeta CDR3 sequencing. The authors' analysis ran thus. The R programming language was used for clonal analysis of TCRbeta CDR3 data. Alloreactive CD4+ and CD8+ clones were identified by comparing unstimulated samples to CFSE-low samples taken after the reaction. By matching sequences to the repertoires of sorted unstimulated Treg and non-Treg cells, each alloreactive CD4+ clone was assigned a regulatory or non-regulatory origin. TCRdb provides this immuneACCESS table in a form limited to in-frame rearrangements. Some clones are lacking; in checked studies, under half of them reflect an unresolved V gene, and why the rest are absent is not known. V and J calls and clone size are those listed in that table; D and trimming were worked out from the DNA. Recorded for this sample are approximately 110,000 clones; 92% of them occurred a single time. In total, the top ten clones hold approximately 0.73% of the sample.

The rearrangement combines TRBV19 with TRBJ1-2; the best D guess is TRBD1, with 6 bases matching. This receptor was taken from a human donor in good health. The sample taken for sequencing was Tregs sorted from blood. The CDR3 reads as follows: CASSRGQLLDLNYGYTF. The sequence in DNA is TGTGCCAGTAGTAGAGGACAGCTGCTAGACCTAAACTATGGCTACACCTTC.